A selection of T cell receptor beta chains follows, all from one sample in a study of early T cells in non-severe SARS-CoV-2 infection. MiXCR, applied by TCRdb to the 5' RACE reads, yields one record per CDR3 protein. The repertoire holds 55,000 to 65,000 distinct CDR3 sequences, about 10% seen once, with less than 10% in the top ten. Sequenced: whole blood. These TCRs come from an adult who was a healthcare worker with PCR-confirmed SARS-CoV-2 infection or an uninfected control (not recorded which). CDR3s include the opening cysteine and the closing phenylalanine or tryptophan. The order of the fields is CDR3 DNA, CDR3 protein, J gene, clone size, D gene, V gene. A D gene is named only where the DNA matches it firmly. A row's size may be missing; if present it is once, few, many or a size class.

TGTGCCAGCAGCTCCGGGACTATCCACAATGAGCAGTTCTTC	CASSSGTIHNEQFF	TRBJ2-1	NA	TRBD2	TRBV5-4
TGCAGCGTTGAAACGACCCTAACAGGGAAGAGCTACGAGCAGTACTTC	CSVETTLTGKSYEQYF	TRBJ2-7	NA	NA	TRBV29-1
TGCAGTGCTAGAGTCCCCCCAGGGACAGATACGCAGTATTTT	CSARVPPGTDTQYF	TRBJ2-3	many	NA	TRBV20-1
TGTGCCAGCAGCCCGCGGCGGAGCTCCTACGAGCAGTACTTC	CASSPRRSSYEQYF	TRBJ2-7	NA	NA	TRBV7-9
TGTGCCAGCAGTTACAACTTCGGCGGGGAGCTGTTTTTT	CASSYNFGGELFF	TRBJ2-2	many	NA	TRBV6-8
TGTGCCAGCAGCGGAGGGACAGTAAGCTATGGCTACACCTTC	CASSGGTVSYGYTF	TRBJ1-2	few	TRBD1	TRBV7-2
TGTGCCTGGATTCCCATTAGGAGGTGGGTAGCGGAGACCTACAATGAGCAGTTCTTC	CAWIPIRRWVAETYNEQFF	TRBJ2-1	NA	NA	TRBV30
TGCAGCGCTTACCCCGGGAGCAGCACAGATACGCAGTATTTT	CSAYPGSSTDTQYF	TRBJ2-3	NA	NA	TRBV29-1
TGCGCCAGCAGCTTGTTTCCCGTTACCTCAAGCTCCTACGAGCAGTACTTC	CASSLFPVTSSSYEQYF	TRBJ2-7	NA	NA	TRBV5-1
TGCAGCGTTGATCAGAAGCGGGAGAACAATGAGCAGTTCTTC	CSVDQKRENNEQFF	TRBJ2-1	NA	TRBD2	TRBV29-1
TGCAGTGCTGATAGGGGGGTACGGACTGAAGCTTTCTTT	CSADRGVRTEAFF	TRBJ1-1	many	NA	TRBV20-1
TGTGCCAGCAGCTTGGGCGGTGGGTACGAGCAGTACTTC	CASSLGGGYEQYF	TRBJ2-7	many	NA	TRBV7-6
TGTGCCAGCAGTGCTTTCGGTCAGGGGATAGGCGGCTACACCTTC	CASSAFGQGIGGYTF	TRBJ1-2	many	NA	TRBV2
TGTGCCAGCAGTTTTGTGGGTACCGGGGAGCTGTTTTTT	CASSFVGTGELFF	TRBJ2-2	NA	NA	TRBV28
TGTGCCAGCAGTCAACAGGTGATCACAGATACGCAGTATTTT	CASSQQVITDTQYF	TRBJ2-3	NA	NA	TRBV6-2/TRBV6-3
TGTGCCAGCAGCTTAGCCCATATTCCGCCCCCAGGTCGCGCTTTCTTT	CASSLAHIPPPGRAFF	TRBJ1-1	NA	NA	TRBV11-2
TGTGCCAGCAGCTTGACAGGCTCACCCCACCACTTT	CASSLTGSPHHF	TRBJ1-6	NA	NA	TRBV5-6
TGTGCCAGCAGCGTATATGCTGGGTCCGAACTCTACGAGCAGTACTTC	CASSVYAGSELYEQYF	TRBJ2-7	NA	NA	TRBV9
TGTGCCAGCAGCTGGGGACTTAATGCCTACGAGCAGTACTTC	CASSWGLNAYEQYF	TRBJ2-7	many	NA	TRBV3-1
TGTGCCAGCAGCTCAACCCCGGGACAGTACAATGAGCAGTTCTTC	CASSSTPGQYNEQFF	TRBJ2-1	NA	TRBD1	TRBV7-8
TGCAGTGCTAGAGGAACCGGGACAGTGACATTGGATAATGAAAAACTGTTTTTT	CSARGTGTVTLDNEKLFF	TRBJ1-4	many	TRBD1	TRBV20-1
TGCGCCAGCAGCCCAAAGATGTACCCCTGGACAGGCAGCTCTGGAAACACCATATATTTT	CASSPKMYPWTGSSGNTIYF	TRBJ1-3	NA	TRBD1	TRBV4-1
TGTGCCAGCAGCCTAGCGGGCCTCTCCTACGAGCAGTACTTC	CASSLAGLSYEQYF	TRBJ2-7	many	TRBD2	TRBV12-3/TRBV12-4
TGTGCCAGCAGTTACCCGACTCTGGCACCCCTCCACTTT	CASSYPTLAPLHF	TRBJ1-6	few	NA	TRBV12-3/TRBV12-4
TGCAGCTCATCAAGGGGGACGGACACCTACAATGAGCAGTTCTTC	CSSSRGTDTYNEQFF	TRBJ2-1	many	NA	TRBV29-1
TGTGCCAGCAGCTATGAGGGACAGGGGGCGCCGTCAGATACGCAGTATTTT	CASSYEGQGAPSDTQYF	TRBJ2-3	many	TRBD1	TRBV11-2
TGTGCCAGCAGATTCGACAATGAGCAGTTCTTC	CASRFDNEQFF	TRBJ2-1	NA	NA	TRBV12-3/TRBV12-4
TGCAGTGCCCCGAGCAGGGGAACTGAAGCTTTCTTT	CSAPSRGTEAFF	TRBJ1-1	few	NA	TRBV20-1
TGTGCCAGCAGCCATGGACAGGGGGTGGGCACTGAAGCTTTCTTT	CASSHGQGVGTEAFF	TRBJ1-1	NA	TRBD1	TRBV6-6
TGTGCCAGCAGCCAAGATGACAGGGGGCGCTTAACTAATGAAAAACTGTTTTTT	CASSQDDRGRLTNEKLFF	TRBJ1-4	few	TRBD1	TRBV3-1
TGTGCCAGCAGTTTTCTGTGGGGTGGCTACACCTTC	CASSFLWGGYTF	TRBJ1-2	NA	NA	TRBV6-1
TGCAGCGTTGAAGATCCTGGACAAAGCTCCTACAATGAGCAGTTCTTC	CSVEDPGQSSYNEQFF	TRBJ2-1	many	NA	TRBV29-1
TGTGCCAGCAGCTTAGGACAGAACAATCAGCCCCAGCATTTT	CASSLGQNNQPQHF	TRBJ1-5	many	NA	TRBV7-9
TGTGCCAGCAGCCAAGAGTCTAGAAGCAGGGGGGAGCTGTTTTTT	CASSQESRSRGELFF	TRBJ2-2	many	NA	TRBV4-2
TGTGCCAGCAGCTTAGAACTCTCGGCTCCCCAGCATTTT	CASSLELSAPQHF	TRBJ1-5	many	NA	TRBV7-9
TGCGCCAGCAGTTTGACTAGTTCAGATACGCAGTATTTT	CASSLTSSDTQYF	TRBJ2-3	NA	NA	TRBV10-2
TGTGCCAGCAGCCGCTCGGGGGCAGCCAACGTCCTGACTTTC	CASSRSGAANVLTF	TRBJ2-6	few	NA	TRBV7-9
TGTGCCAGCAGCCTCGTAACAATGGAAGCTTTCTTT	CASSLVTMEAFF	TRBJ1-1	many	NA	TRBV7-2
TGTGCCACCAGCAGCCCCGGTACGGGACTAGAGGGCCATACGCAGTATTTT	CATSSPGTGLEGHTQYF	TRBJ2-3	many	TRBD2	TRBV15
TGTGCCAGCACCAGCATGACGGGTAACAATGAGCAGTTCTTC	CASTSMTGNNEQFF	TRBJ2-1	many	NA	TRBV27
TGTGCCAGCAGTGATGGGGGGGTTGTCCCCTACGAGCAGTACTTC	CASSDGGVVPYEQYF	TRBJ2-7	few	TRBD2	TRBV2
TGTGCCAGCAGCTCCGGTTATCAGGGATACGAGGAGACCCAGTACTTC	CASSSGYQGYEETQYF	TRBJ2-5	many	NA	TRBV5-8
TGCGCCAGCAGCCAAGTAACAGGGAGTCCAGATACGCAGTATTTT	CASSQVTGSPDTQYF	TRBJ2-3	NA	NA	TRBV4-1
TGCAGTGCTAGAGAGTCTGGTGGGAGACGTAGCACCGGGGAGCTGTTTTTT	CSARESGGRRSTGELFF	TRBJ2-2	NA	NA	TRBV20-1
TGTGCCAGCAGCTTGGGACTGCCGAATGAGCAGTTCTTC	CASSLGLPNEQFF	TRBJ2-1	many	NA	TRBV11-1
TGTGCCAGCAGCTCCCCTCGACAGGGGTCGGGGTACAATGAGCAGTTCTTC	CASSSPRQGSGYNEQFF	TRBJ2-1	NA	TRBD1	TRBV7-6
TGTGCCAGCAGCTTAGAACTAGCGGGAGTAAGGACCGGGGAGCTGTTTTTT	CASSLELAGVRTGELFF	TRBJ2-2	few	TRBD2	TRBV13
TGTGCTAGTGGTTTGAAAGTGAACACTGAAGCTTTCTTT	CASGLKVNTEAFF	TRBJ1-1	many	NA	TRBV12-5
TGCAGTGCTGACAGGGGGCTGGACACCGGGGAGCTGTTTTTT	CSADRGLDTGELFF	TRBJ2-2	many	TRBD1	TRBV20-1